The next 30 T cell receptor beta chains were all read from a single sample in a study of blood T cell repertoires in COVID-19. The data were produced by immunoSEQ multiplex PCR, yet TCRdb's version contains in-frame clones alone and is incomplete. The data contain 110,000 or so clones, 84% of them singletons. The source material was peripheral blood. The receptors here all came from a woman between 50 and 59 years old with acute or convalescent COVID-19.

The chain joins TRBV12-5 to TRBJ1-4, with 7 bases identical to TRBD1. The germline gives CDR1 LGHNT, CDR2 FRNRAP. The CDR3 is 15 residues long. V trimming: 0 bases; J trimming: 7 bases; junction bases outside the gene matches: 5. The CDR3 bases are TGTGCTAGTGGTTTGGTAGGGGGCAGCGGTGAAAAACTGTTTTTT. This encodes CASGLVGGSGEKLFF. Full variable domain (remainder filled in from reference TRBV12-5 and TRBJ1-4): DARVTQTPRHKVTEMGQEVTMRCQPILGHNTVFWYRQTMMQGLELLAYFRNRAPLDDSGMPKDRFSAEMPDATLATLKIQPSEPRDSAVYFCASGLVGGSGEKLFFGSGTQLSVL.

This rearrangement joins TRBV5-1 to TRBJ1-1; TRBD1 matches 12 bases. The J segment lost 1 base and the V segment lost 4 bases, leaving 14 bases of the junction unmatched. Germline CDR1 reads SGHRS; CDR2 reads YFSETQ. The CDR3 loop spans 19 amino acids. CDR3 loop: CASSPLTGTGGPGNTEAFF. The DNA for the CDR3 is TGCGCCAGCAGCCCTCTTACCGGGACAGGGGGCCCGGGGAACACTGAAGCTTTCTTT.

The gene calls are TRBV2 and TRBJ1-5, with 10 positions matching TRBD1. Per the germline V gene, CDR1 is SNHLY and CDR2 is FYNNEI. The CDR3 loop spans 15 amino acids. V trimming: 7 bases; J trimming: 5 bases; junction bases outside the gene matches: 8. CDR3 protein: CASTSDRGPYQPQHF. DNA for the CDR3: TGTGCCAGCACCTCAGACAGGGGGCCTTATCAGCCCCAGCATTTT.

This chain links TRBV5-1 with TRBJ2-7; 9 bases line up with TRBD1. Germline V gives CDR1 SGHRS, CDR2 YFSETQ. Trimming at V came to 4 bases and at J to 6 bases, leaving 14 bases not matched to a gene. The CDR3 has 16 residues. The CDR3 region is CASSQTPGQGGSEQYF. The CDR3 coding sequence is TGCGCCAGCAGCCAAACCCCGGGACAGGGCGGCAGCGAGCAGTACTTC.

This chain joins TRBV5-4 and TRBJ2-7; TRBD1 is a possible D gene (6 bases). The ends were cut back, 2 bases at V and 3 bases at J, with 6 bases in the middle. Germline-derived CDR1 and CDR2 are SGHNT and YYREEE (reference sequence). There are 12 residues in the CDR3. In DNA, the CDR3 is TGTGCCAGCAGCTTACAGGGCTACGAGCAGTACTTC. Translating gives CASSLQGYEQYF.

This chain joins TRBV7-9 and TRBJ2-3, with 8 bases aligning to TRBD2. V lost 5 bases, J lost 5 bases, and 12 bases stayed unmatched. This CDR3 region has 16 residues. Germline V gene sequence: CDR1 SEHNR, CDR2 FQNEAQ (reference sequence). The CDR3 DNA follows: TGTGCCAGCAGCCTTCGTGGGGGGCGGGAGGTAGATACGCAGTATTTT. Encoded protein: CASSLRGGREVDTQYF.

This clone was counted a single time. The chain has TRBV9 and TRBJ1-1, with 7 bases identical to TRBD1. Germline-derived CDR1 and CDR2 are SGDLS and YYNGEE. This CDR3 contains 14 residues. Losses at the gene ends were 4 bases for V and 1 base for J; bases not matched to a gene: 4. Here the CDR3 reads CASSLRDRNTEAFF. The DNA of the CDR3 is TGTGCCAGCAGCCTCCGGGACAGGAACACTGAAGCTTTCTTT.

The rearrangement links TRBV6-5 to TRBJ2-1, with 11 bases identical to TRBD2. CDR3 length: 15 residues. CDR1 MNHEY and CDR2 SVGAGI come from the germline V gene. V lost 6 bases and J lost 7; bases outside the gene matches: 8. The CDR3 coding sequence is TGTGCCAGCAGGCTACTAGCGGGGGAGCTAAATGAGCAGTTCTTC. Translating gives CASRLLAGELNEQFF.

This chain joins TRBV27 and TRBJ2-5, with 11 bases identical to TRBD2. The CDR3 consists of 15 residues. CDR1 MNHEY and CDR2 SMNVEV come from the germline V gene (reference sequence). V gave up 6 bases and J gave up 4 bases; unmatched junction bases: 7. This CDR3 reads CASSLIAGGRETQYF. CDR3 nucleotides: TGTGCCAGCAGCTTGATAGCGGGGGGGCGAGAGACCCAGTACTTC.

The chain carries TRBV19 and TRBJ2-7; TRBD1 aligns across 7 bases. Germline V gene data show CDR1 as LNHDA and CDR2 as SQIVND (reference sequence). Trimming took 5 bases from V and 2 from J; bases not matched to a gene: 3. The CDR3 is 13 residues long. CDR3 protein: CASSGDSTYEQYF. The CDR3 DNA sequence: TGTGCCAGTAGTGGGGACAGTACCTACGAGCAGTACTTC. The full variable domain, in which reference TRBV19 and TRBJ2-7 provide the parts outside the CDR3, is DGGITQSPKYLFRKEGQNVTLSCEQNLNHDAMYWYRQDPGQGLRLIYYSQIVNDFQKGDIAEGYSVSREKKESFPLTVTSAQKNPTAFYLCASSGDSTYEQYFGPGTRLTVT.

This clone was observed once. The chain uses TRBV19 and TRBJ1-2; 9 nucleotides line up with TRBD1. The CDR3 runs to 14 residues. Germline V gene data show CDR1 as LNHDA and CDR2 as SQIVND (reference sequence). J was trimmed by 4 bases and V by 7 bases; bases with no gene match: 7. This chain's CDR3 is CASTAMTGGYGYTF. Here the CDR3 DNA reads TGTGCCAGTACCGCTATGACAGGGGGCTATGGCTACACCTTC.

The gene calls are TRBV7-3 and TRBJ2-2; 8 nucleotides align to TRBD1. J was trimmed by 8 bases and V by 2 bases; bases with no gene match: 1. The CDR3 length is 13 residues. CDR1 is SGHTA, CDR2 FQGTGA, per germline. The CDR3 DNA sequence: TGTGCCAGCAGCTTACAGGGGGCGGGGGAGCTGTTTTTT. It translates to CASSLQGAGELFF.

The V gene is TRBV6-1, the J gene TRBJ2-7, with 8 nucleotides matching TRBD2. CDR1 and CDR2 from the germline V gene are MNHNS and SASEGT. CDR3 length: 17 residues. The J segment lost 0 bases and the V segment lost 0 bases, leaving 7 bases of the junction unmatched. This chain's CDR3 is CASSEAKTSGSSYEQYF. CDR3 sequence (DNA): TGTGCCAGCAGTGAAGCGAAAACTAGCGGATCCTCCTACGAGCAGTACTTC.

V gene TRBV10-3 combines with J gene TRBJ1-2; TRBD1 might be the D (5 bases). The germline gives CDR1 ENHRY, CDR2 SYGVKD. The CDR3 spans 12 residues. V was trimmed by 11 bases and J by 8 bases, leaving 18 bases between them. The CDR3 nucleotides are TGTGCCTCCCGCGGGGGGGTGGGAGGCTACACCTTC. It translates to CASRGGVGGYTF.

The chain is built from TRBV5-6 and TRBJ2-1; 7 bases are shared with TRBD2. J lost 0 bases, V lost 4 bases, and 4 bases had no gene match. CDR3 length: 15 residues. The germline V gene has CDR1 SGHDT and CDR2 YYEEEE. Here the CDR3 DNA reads TGTGCCAGCAGCGGGGGGGAGAGCTCCTACAATGAGCAGTTCTTC. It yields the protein CASSGGESSYNEQFF.

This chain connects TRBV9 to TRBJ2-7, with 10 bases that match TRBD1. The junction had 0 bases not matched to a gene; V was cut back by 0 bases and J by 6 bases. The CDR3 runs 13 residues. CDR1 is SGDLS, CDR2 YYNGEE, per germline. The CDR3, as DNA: TGTGCCAGCAGCGTAGGGACAGGGGGCGAGCAGTACTTC. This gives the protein CASSVGTGGEQYF.

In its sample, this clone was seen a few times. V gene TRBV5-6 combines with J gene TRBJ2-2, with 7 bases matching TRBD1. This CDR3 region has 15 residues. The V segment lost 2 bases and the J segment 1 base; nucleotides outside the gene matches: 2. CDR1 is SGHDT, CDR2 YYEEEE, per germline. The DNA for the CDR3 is TGTGCCAGCAGCTTCCGGGACAGGAACACCGGGGAGCTGTTTTTT. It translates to CASSFRDRNTGELFF.

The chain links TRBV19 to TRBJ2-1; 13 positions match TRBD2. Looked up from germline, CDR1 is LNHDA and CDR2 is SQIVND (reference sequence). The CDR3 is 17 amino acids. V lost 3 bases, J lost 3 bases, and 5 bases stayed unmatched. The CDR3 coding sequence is TGTGCCAGTAGTATTCGACTAGCGGGGGGACTCTACAATGAGCAGTTCTTC. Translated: CASSIRLAGGLYNEQFF.

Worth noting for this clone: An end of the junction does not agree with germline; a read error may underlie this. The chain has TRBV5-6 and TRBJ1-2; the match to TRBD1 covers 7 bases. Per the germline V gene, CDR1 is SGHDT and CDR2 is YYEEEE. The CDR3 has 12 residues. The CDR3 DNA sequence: TGTGCCAGCAGCTTTAGGAGGGACAGTGCCGTCTTC. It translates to CASSFRRDSAVF.

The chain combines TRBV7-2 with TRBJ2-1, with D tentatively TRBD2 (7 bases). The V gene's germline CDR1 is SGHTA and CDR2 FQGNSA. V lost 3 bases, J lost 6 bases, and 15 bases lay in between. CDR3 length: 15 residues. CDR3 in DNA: TGTGCCAGCAGCTTCTGGGGGGGGCCTAGCAATGAGCAGTTCTTC. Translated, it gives CASSFWGGPSNEQFF.

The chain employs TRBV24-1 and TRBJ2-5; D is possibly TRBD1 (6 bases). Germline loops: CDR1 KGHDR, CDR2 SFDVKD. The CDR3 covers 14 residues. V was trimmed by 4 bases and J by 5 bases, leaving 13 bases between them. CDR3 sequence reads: CATSDTGHGETQYF. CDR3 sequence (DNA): TGTGCCACCAGTGACACGGGACATGGGGAGACCCAGTACTTC.

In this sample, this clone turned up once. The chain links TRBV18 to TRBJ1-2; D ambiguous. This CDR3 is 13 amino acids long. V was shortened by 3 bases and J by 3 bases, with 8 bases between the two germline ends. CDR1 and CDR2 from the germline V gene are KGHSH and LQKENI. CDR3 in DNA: TGTGCCAGCTCACCGGAGTCTGACTATGGCTACACCTTC. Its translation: CASSPESDYGYTF.

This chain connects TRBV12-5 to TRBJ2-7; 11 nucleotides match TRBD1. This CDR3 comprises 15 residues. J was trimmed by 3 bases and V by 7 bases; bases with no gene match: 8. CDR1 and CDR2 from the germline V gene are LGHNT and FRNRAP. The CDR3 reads CASAYGQGAGYEQYF. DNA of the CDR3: TGTGCTAGTGCTTATGGACAGGGGGCAGGCTACGAGCAGTACTTC.

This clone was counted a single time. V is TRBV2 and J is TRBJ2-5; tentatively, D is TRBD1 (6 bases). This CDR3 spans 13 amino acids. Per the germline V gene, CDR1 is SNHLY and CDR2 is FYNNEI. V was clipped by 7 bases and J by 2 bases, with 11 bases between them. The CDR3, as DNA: TGTGCCAGCACGACAGGACTTCAAGAGACCCAGTACTTC. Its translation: CASTTGLQETQYF. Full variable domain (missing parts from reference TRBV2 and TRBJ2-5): EPEVTQTPSHQVTQMGQEVILRCVPISNHLYFYWYRQILGQKVEFLVSFYNNEISEKSEIFDDQFSVERPDGSNFTLKIRSTKLEDSAMYFCASTTGLQETQYFGPGTRLLVL.

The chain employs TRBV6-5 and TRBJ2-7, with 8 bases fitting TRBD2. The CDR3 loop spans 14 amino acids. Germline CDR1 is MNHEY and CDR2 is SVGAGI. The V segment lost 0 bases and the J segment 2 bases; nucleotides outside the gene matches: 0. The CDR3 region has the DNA TGTGCCAGCAGTTACTCGCGGGAGGCCTACGAGCAGTACTTC. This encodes CASSYSREAYEQYF.

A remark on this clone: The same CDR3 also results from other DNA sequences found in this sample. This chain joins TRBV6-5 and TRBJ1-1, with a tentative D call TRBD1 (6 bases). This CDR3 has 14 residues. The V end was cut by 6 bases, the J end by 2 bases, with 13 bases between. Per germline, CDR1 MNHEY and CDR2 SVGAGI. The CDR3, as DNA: TGTGCCAGCAGCCCCAGGGGTGTCAACACTGAAGCTTTCTTT. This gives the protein CASSPRGVNTEAFF.

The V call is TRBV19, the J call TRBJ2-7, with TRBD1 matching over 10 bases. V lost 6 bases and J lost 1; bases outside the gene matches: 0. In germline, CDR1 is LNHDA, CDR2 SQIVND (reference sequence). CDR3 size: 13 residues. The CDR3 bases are TGTGCCAGTAGGGACAGGGGGTCCTACGAGCAGTACTTC. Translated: CASRDRGSYEQYF. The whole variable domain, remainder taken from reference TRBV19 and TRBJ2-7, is DGGITQSPKYLFRKEGQNVTLSCEQNLNHDAMYWYRQDPGQGLRLIYYSQIVNDFQKGDIAEGYSVSREKKESFPLTVTSAQKNPTAFYLCASRDRGSYEQYFGPGTRLTVT.

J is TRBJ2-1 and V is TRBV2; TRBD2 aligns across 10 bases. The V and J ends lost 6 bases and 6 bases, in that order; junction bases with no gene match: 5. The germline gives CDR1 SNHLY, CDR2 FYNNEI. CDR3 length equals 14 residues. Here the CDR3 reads CASSKRGGGNEQFF. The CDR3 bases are TGTGCCAGCAGCAAGCGGGGGGGCGGCAATGAGCAGTTCTTC.

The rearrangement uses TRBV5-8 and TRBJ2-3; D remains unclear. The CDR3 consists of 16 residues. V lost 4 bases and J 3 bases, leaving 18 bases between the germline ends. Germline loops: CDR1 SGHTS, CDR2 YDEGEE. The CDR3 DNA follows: TGTGCCAGCAGCCCCAAGAAAACAACGAGGACAGATACGCAGTATTTT. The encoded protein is CASSPKKTTRTDTQYF.

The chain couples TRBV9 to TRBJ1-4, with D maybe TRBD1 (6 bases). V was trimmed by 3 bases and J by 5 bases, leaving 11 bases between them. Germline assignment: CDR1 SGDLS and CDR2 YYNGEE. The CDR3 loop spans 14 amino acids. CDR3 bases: TGTGCCAGCAGCGACAGGACAGAAAATGAAAAACTGTTTTTT. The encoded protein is CASSDRTENEKLFF.